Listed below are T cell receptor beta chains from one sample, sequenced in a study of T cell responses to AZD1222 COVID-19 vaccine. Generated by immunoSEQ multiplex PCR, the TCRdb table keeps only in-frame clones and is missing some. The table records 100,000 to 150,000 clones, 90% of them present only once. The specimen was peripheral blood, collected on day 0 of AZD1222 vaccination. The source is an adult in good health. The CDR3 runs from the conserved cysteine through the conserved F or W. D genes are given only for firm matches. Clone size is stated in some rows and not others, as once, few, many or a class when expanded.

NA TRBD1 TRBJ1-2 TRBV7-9 TGTGCCAGCAGCTTAGTAGGACAGGGGGTCGATGGCTACACCTTC CASSLVGQGVDGYTF
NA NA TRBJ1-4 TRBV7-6 TGTGCCAGCAGCCCCCGCGGGGGACCTAATGAAAAACTGTTTTTT CASSPRGGPNEKLFF
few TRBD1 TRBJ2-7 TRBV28 TGTGCCAGCAGTTCAGACAGGGATAAGTACTTC CASSSDRDKYF
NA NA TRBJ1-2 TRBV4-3 TGCGCCAGCAGCCAAGATGTATTGCGGGGATCCTATGGCTACACCTTC CASSQDVLRGSYGYTF
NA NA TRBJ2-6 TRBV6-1 TGTGCCAGCAGTGTGCAACCAGGGAGTGGGGCCAACGTCCTGACTTTC CASSVQPGSGANVLTF
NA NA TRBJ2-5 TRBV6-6 TGTGCCAGCAGTCCCGGGATCAGGGAGACCCAGTACTTC CASSPGIRETQYF
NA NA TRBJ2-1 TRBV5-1 TGCGCCAGCAGCCGCCCGGGACGCACGACAGCCAATGAGCAGTTCTTC CASSRPGRTTANEQFF
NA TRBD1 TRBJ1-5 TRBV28 TGTGCCAGCAGTATCCGACAGGGGAGACGAAATCAGCCCCAGCATTTT CASSIRQGRRNQPQHF
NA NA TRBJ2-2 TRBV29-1 TGCAGCGTTGAAGGTCCAGGGGAGCTCACCGGGGAGCTGTTTTTT CSVEGPGELTGELFF
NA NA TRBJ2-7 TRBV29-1 TGCAGCGGTGGTCGCGGGGAAGGGTACGAGCAGTACTTC CSGGRGEGYEQYF
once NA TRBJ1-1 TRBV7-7 TGTGCTAGCAGCTTAGGGTTTGGGGCTTTCTTT CASSLGFGAFF
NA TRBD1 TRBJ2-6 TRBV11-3 TGTGCCAGCAGTGGACAGGGATCAGGGGCCAACGTCCTGACTTTC CASSGQGSGANVLTF
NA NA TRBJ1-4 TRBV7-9 TGTGCCAGCAGCCCCCGGGATCTGGGGGAAAAACTGTTTTTT CASSPRDLGEKLFF
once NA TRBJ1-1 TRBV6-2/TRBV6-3 TGTGCCAGCAGTTACTTTCATCGGGCCGCAAACACTGAAGCTTTCTTT CASSYFHRAANTEAFF
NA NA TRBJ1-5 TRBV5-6 TGTGCCAGCAGCCCCGGGGGGACTAGTCAGCCCCAGCATTTT CASSPGGTSQPQHF
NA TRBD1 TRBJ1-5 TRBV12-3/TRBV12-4 TGTGCCAGCACCACAGGGGCCGGGCCCCAGCATTTT CASTTGAGPQHF
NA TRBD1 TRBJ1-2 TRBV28 TGTGCCAGCAGCCCAATCTGGGCCCGAACAGGGGGAGGCTACACCTTC CASSPIWARTGGGYTF
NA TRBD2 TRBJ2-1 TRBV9 TGTGCCAGCAGCGTAGGATTGGGGACTAGCGGGGTTGTGAATGAGCAGTTCTTC CASSVGLGTSGVVNEQFF
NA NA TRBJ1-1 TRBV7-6 TGTGCCAGCAGCCCGCGGGATGGGGGAGTCACTGAAGCTTTCTTT CASSPRDGGVTEAFF
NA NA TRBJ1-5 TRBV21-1 TGTGCCAGCAGCAAAGCGGGGGTCGGGCAGCCCCAGCATTTT CASSKAGVGQPQHF
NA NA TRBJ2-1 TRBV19 TGTGCCAGTAGTATCGCGCCAGGTTTCTACAATGAGCAGTTCTTC CASSIAPGFYNEQFF
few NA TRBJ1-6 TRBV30 TGTGCCTGGAGTGTACCGGGCCTCGGGCAGTCACCCCTCCACTTT CAWSVPGLGQSPLHF
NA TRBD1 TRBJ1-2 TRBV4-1 TGCGCCAGCAGCCAGCTCTCGACAGGGGTGTCAGGCTACACCTTC CASSQLSTGVSGYTF
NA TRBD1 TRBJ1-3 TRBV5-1 TGCGCCAGCAGCACCGGACAGGGCTCTGGAAACACCATATATTTT CASSTGQGSGNTIYF
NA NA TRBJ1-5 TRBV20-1 TGCAGTGCAAGTAAAAATCAGCCCCAGCATTTT CSASKNQPQHF
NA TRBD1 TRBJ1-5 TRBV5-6 TGTGCCAGCAGCCAAATGGACAGGGGATATAATCAGCCCCAGCATTTT CASSQMDRGYNQPQHF
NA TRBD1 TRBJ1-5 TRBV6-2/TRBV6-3 TGTGCCAGCAGTCAGGGACAGGGGGGGCGTCGCAATCAGCCCCAGCATTTT CASSQGQGGRRNQPQHF
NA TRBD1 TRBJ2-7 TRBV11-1 TGTGCCAGCAGCTTAAATATGGGACAGATGTCCTACGAGCAGTACTTC CASSLNMGQMSYEQYF
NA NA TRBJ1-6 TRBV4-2 TGTGCCAGCAGCCTAGGCAGGGGTCCCTCAAATTCACCCCTCCACTTT CASSLGRGPSNSPLHF
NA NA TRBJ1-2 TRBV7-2 TGTGCCAGCAGCCTCCACACAAAAGCTAACTATGGCTACACCTTC CASSLHTKANYGYTF
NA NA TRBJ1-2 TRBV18 TGTGCCAGCTCACCCATGCCTCAGGGAAAGGGAGACTATGGCTACACCTTC CASSPMPQGKGDYGYTF
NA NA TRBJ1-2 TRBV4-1 TGCGCCAGCAGCCAAGCCATAGAACGGGACACCCCTTGGAGTCTTGGCTACACCTTC CASSQAIERDTPWSLGYTF
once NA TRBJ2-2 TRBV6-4 TGTGCCAGCAGTGATAAGGGAACCGGGGAGCTGTTTTTT CASSDKGTGELFF
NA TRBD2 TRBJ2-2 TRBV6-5 TGTGCCAGTAAACTAGCGGGTGTCAACACCGGGGAGCTGTTTTTT CASKLAGVNTGELFF
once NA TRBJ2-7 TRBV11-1 TGTGCCAGCAGTCAGAGCGGAGGGGCCTACGAGCAGTACTTC CASSQSGGAYEQYF
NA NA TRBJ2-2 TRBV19 TGTGCCAGCCGCCTCAGGGCGAACACCGGGGAGCTGTTTTTT CASRLRANTGELFF
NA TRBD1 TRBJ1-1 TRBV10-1 TGCGCCAGCAGGGAGACAGGGAGGACTGAAGCTTTCTTT CASRETGRTEAFF
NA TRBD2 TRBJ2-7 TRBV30 TGTGCCTGGAGTGTGACCCTAGCGGGGGCGCCGGACTCCTACGAGCAGTACTTC CAWSVTLAGAPDSYEQYF
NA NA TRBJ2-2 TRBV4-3 TGCGCCAGCAGCCAAGATCTAGTGGGACTCTTTGCCGGGGAGCTGTTTTTT CASSQDLVGLFAGELFF
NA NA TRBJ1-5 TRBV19 TGTGCCAGTAGTCTTCGGGCAGGGATACAGCCCCAGCATTTT CASSLRAGIQPQHF
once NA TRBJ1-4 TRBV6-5 TGTGCCAGCACAGAAAGGGAGGTGAAACTGTTTTTT CASTEREVKLFF
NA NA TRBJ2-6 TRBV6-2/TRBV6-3 TGTGCCAGCAGTTACTGGACAAGAAAATCCTCTGGGGCCAACGTCCTGACTTTC CASSYWTRKSSGANVLTF
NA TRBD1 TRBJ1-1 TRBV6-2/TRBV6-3 TGTGCCAGCAGTTACTCCCGGACAGGGCCGAACACTGAAGCTTTCTTT CASSYSRTGPNTEAFF
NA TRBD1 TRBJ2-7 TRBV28 TGTGCCAGCAGTCTGCCGACAGGGGCTGGCTACGAGCAGTACTTC CASSLPTGAGYEQYF
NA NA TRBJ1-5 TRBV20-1 TGCAGTGCTACTGACGGGGATTCGCCCCAGCATTTT CSATDGDSPQHF
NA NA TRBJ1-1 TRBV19 TGTGCCAGTAAGTCCTTAATGAACACTGAAGCTTTCTTT CASKSLMNTEAFF
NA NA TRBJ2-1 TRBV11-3 TGTGCCAGCAGCTTAGCCTGGGGTGGTGAGCAGTTCTTC CASSLAWGGEQFF
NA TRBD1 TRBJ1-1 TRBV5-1 TGCGCCAGCAGCTTGGGGGACAGTACAAGTGAAGCTTTCTTT CASSLGDSTSEAFF
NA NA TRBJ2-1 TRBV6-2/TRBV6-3 TGTGCCAGCAGTTACGGGAGAGATTCCCCTGGCAATGAGCAGTTCTTC CASSYGRDSPGNEQFF
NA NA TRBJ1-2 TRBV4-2 TGTGCCAGCAGCCAAGATTCGGGGTCGGGTGGCTACACCTTC CASSQDSGSGGYTF
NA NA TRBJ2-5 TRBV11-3 TGTGCCAGCAGCTTAGATGGGGGGGCGACCCAGTACTTC CASSLDGGATQYF